This T cell receptor beta chain appears in the sequencing data of a study of T-cell memory formation after mild COVID-19 (dated by TCRdb to the early 2020s). Some background on the complete study: Most TCR sequence clusters were specific to one of the two donors. The cohort comprised two young, previously healthy adult volunteers, one female and one male. In a couple of donors, T-cell clones that expanded and contracted after mild COVID-19 were followed by sequencing TCRalpha and TCRbeta repertoires longitudinally. What the research found in general, with its limitations: Whether the second-wave clones peaking on day 37 were SARS-CoV-2 specific was not confirmed. The study covered only a couple of mild cases, and larger cohorts including severe cases with pre-infection samples were considered necessary. Balanced CD4/CD8 phenotypes were observed for clones contracting from day 15 to 85, whereas a bias towards CD4+ was observed for a second wave of clones expanding from day 15 to 37. Contracting CD4+ clones were found mainly in CM and EM memory subsets, while CD8+ clones were enriched in EMRA. Some responding clones were detected in pre-infection memory, suggesting pre-existing cross-reactive memory T cells joined the SARS-CoV-2 response.

Ficoll-Paque density gradient centrifugation was used to isolate PBMCs. The sequencer listed for this sample is Illumina NovaSeq 6000. cDNA libraries for TCRalpha and TCRbeta were prepared by 5'RACE using constant-segment primers, with sample barcodes and unique molecular identifiers added. RNA was extracted from every sample with Trizol reagent. Libraries were amplified in two PCR steps, with a second sample barcode and Illumina TruSeq adapters added in the second step. Sequencing of the libraries was done on an Illumina NovaSeq, producing 2 x 150 bp paired-end reads. The study's own analysis went as follows. Reads were demultiplexed and collapsed into UMI-guided consensus sequences with migec v1.2.7. With mixcr v2.1.11, UMI consensuses were aligned to TRA and TRB V and J templates and assembled into clonotypes. Clonotypes were classified as expanded or contracted when called significant by both edgeR and NoisET, with noise models trained on biological replicates. edgeR calls used a false discovery rate-adjusted p below 0.01 and a log2 fold-change threshold of 1. As an exploratory analysis of dynamics, max-normalized trajectories of the 1000 most abundant clonotypes were examined with PCA combined with hierarchical clustering. Separately sequenced CD4+ and CD8+ repertoires were used to assign a CD4 or CD8 phenotype to each responding clone. TCRdb's own reprocessing of the public reads used fastp at Q25 and MiXCR and kept productive beta chains. A single entry per CDR3 protein holds the most common genes and DNA from its merged rows. TCRdb assigned the V and J calls; the authors' analysis was not used. The sample yields approximately 150,000 distinct CDR3 sequences; about 14% were counted once. Roughly 15% of the sample belongs to the ten largest clones.

With respect to this clonotype: Its antigen is unknown. Base qualities are missing; no much larger clone stands one base away.

CDR1 and CDR2 (LGHDT, YNNKEL) derive from the germline V gene (reference sequence). Taken from cysteine to phenylalanine, the CDR3 has 14 residues. Only CDR3 DNA is held: 42 bases, read in frame from base 1. V and J lose 1 base and 0 bases, and a span of 6 bases separates them. The chain is encoded by TRBV3-1 joined to TRBJ1-1; a tentative D match to TRBD1 spans 5 bases. Specimen: PBMCs or a T cell subset sorted from them (not recorded which). The receptor was derived from an adult woman who had mild COVID-19 (a few samples of this study predate the infection). The sample titles of this study are shuffled in the database, so cell type and time point are left out; the donor was told from shared clones. The base sequence is TGTGCCAGCAGCCAAGGACAGATGAACACTGAAGCTTTCTTT. Its protein reads: CASSQGQMNTEAFF.